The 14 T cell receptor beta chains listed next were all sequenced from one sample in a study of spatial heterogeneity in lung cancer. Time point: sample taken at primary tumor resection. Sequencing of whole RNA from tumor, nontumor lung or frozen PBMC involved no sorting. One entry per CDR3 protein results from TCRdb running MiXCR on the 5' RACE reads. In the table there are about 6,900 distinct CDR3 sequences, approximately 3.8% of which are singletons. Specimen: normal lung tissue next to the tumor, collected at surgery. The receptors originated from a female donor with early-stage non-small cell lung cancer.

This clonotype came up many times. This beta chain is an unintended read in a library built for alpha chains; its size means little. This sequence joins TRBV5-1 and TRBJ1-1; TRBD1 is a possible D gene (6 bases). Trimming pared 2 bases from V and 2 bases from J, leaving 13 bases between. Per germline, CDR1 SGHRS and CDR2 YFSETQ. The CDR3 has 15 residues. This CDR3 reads CASSLGGARNTEAFF. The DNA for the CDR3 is TGCGCCAGCAGCTTAGGGGGGGCCCGAAACACTGAAGCTTTCTTT.

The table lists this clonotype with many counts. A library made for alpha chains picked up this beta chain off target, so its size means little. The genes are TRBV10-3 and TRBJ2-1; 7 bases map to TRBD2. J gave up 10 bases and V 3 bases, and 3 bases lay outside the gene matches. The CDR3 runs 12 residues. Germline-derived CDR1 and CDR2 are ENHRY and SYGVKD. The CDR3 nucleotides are TGTGCCATCAGTGAACAAGCGGGGGAGCAGTTCTTC. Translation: CAISEQAGEQFF.

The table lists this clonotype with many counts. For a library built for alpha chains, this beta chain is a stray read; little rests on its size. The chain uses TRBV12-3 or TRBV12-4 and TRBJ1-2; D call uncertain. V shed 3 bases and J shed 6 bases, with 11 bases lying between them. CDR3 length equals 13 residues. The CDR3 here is CASSFGQNDGYTF. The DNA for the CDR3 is TGTGCCAGCAGTTTCGGGCAGAATGATGGCTACACCTTC.

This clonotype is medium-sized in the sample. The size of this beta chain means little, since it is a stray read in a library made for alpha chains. The CDR3 reads CASSPPPNYEQYF. The CDR3 nucleotides read TGTGCCAGCAGCCCTCCCCCTAACTACGAGCAGTACTTC. The chain employs TRBV7-9 and TRBJ2-7; D not resolved. V lost 5 bases, J lost 3 bases, and 11 bases lay in between. The CDR3 runs to 13 residues. Germline-derived CDR1 and CDR2 are SEHNR and FQNEAQ (reference sequence).

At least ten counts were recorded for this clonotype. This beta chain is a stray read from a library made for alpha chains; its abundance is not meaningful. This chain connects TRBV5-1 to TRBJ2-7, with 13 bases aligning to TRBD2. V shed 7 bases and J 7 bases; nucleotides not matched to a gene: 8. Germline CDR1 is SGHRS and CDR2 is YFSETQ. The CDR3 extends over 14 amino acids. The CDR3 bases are TGCGCCAGCGGGACTAGCGGGGCCCTCGGTGAGCAGTACTTC. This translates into CASGTSGALGEQYF.

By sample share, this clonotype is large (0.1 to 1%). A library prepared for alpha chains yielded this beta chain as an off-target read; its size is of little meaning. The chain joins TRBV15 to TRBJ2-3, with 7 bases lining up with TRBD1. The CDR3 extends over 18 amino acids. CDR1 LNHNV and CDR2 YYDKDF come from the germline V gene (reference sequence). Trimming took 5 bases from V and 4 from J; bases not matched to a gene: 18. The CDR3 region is CATSHAPPWARGPDTQYF. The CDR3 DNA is TGTGCCACCAGCCATGCTCCTCCCTGGGCTAGGGGGCCAGATACGCAGTATTTT.

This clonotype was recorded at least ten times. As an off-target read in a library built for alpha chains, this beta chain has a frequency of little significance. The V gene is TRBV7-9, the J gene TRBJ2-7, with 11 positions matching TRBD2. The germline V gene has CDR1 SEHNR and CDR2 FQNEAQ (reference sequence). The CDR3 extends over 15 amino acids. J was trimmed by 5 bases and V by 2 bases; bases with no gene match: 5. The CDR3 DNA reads TGTGCCAGCAGCTTACTAGCGGGGGGCCTGGACGAGCAGTACTTC. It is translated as CASSLLAGGLDEQYF. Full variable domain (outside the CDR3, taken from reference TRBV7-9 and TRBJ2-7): DTGVSQNPRHKITKRGQNVTFRCDPISEHNRLYWYRQTLGQGPEFLTYFQNEAQLEKSRLLSDRFSAERPKGSFSTLEIQRTEQGDSAMYLCASSLLAGGLDEQYFGPGTRLTVT.

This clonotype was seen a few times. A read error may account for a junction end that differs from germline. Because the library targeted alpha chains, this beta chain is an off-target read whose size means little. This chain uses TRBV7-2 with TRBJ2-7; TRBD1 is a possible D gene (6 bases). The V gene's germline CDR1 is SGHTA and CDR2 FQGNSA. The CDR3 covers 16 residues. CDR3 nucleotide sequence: TGTGCCGGCAGCTTGCTCCAGTGGGACAACTCCTACGAGCAGTACTTC. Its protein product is CAGSLLQWDNSYEQYF.

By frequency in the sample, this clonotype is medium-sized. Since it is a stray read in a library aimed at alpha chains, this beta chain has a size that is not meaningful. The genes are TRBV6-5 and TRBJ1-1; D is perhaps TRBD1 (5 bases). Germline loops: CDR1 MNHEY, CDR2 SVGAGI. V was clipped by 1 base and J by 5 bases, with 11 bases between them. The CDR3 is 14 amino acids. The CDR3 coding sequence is TGTGCCAGCAGTTACTTGGGGCCGAAGACTGAAGCTTTCTTT. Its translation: CASSYLGPKTEAFF.

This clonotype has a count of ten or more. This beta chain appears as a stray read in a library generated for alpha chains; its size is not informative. The CDR3 sequence: CASSLALNSYEQYF. CDR3 sequence (DNA): TGTGCCAGCAGCTTAGCCCTCAACAGCTACGAGCAGTACTTC. The rearrangement links TRBV7-2 to TRBJ2-7; D is ambiguous. V was clipped by 0 bases and J by 3 bases, with 9 bases between them. CDR1 is SGHTA and CDR2 is FQGNSA in the germline V gene. This CDR3 has 14 amino acids. Full variable domain (outside the CDR3, taken from reference TRBV7-2 and TRBJ2-7): GAGVSQSPSNKVTEKGKDVELRCDPISGHTALYWYRQSLGQGLEFLIYFQGNSAPDKSGLPSDRFSAERTGGSVSTLTIQRTQQEDSAVYLCASSLALNSYEQYFGPGTRLTVT.

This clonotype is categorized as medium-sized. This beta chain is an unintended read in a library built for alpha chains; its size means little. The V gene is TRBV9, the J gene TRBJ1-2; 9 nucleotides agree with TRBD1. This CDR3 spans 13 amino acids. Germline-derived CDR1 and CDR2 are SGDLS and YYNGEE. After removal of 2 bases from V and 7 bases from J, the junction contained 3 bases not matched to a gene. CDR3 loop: CASSVGTGLGYTF. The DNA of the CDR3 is TGTGCCAGCAGCGTCGGGACAGGGCTTGGCTACACCTTC.

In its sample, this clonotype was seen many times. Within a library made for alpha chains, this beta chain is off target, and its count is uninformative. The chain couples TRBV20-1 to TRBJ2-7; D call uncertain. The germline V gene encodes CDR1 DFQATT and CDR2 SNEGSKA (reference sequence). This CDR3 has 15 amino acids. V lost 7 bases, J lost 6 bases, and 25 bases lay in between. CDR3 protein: CSVEPLGRLPREQYF. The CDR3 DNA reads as TGCAGTGTCGAGCCTCTAGGACGCCTACCTCGCGAGCAGTACTTC.

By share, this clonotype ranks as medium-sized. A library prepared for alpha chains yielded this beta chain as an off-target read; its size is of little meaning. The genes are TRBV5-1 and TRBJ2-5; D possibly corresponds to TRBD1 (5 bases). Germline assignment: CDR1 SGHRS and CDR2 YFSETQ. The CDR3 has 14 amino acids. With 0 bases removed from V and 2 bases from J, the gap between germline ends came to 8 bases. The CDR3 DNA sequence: TGCGCCAGCAGCTTGGGGCAGGGACAAGAGACCCAGTACTTC. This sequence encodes CASSLGQGQETQYF.

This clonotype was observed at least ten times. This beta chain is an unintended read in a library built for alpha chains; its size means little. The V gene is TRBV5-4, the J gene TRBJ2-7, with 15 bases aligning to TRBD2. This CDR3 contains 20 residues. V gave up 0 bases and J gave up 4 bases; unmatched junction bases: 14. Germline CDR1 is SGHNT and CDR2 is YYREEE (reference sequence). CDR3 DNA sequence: TGTGCCAGCAGCTTGGCCCGTGGGACTAGCGGGGGGCCCGCCCCTTACGAGCAGTACTTC. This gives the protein CASSLARGTSGGPAPYEQYF.